Listed here are 16 T cell receptor beta chains from one sample, sequenced in a study of blood T cell repertoires in COVID-19 (TCRdb year 2020). The receptor library was made with the immunoSEQ multiplex PCR assay. TCRdb carries this immuneACCESS record with in-frame sequences only. Its versions omit some clonotypes, under half of them owing to an unresolved V gene in the studies checked, with the rest unexplained. This sample holds around 320,000 clones; roughly 89% were observed only once. 4% to 5.5% of the sample goes to the ten largest clones. The sample comprised PBMCs or T cells enriched from blood (not recorded which). The receptors shown here come from a woman younger than 35 with acute COVID-19.

This CDR3 reads CASSFGDTPEAFF. The CDR3, as DNA: TGTGCCAGCAGTTTTGGGGACACACCTGAAGCTTTCTTT. The chain joins TRBV28 to TRBJ1-1, with D perhaps TRBD1 (6 bases). CDR3 length: 13 amino acids. V was trimmed by 3 bases and J by 6 bases, leaving 11 bases between them. CDR1 MDHEN and CDR2 SYDVKM come from the germline V gene.

CDR3 sequence reads: CASSRYSNTEAFF. CDR3 nucleotide sequence: TGTGCCAGTAGTAGATACTCCAACACTGAAGCTTTCTTT. V usage is TRBV19 and J usage is TRBJ1-1; no clear D. This CDR3 has 13 amino acids. Between the trimmed V and J ends, which lost 4 bases and 2 bases, there was a span of 8 bases. Germline V gives CDR1 LNHDA, CDR2 SQIVND (reference sequence).

The chain carries TRBV28 and TRBJ1-2; 8 nucleotides align to TRBD1. CDR1 is MDHEN and CDR2 is SYDVKM in the germline V gene. The junction had 9 bases not matched to a gene; V was cut back by 5 bases and J by 4 bases. This CDR3 contains 15 residues. CDR3 DNA: TGTGCCAGCAGTGCCTCCCAAACAGGGGGCTATGGCTACACCTTC. Encoded protein: CASSASQTGGYGYTF.

As DNA, the CDR3 is TGTGCTAGTGGGGTCCGGAACCTGTCCCCGGGACAGGGGAGAAATGAAAAACTGTTTTTT. Translated, it gives CASGVRNLSPGQGRNEKLFF. This chain connects TRBV12-5 to TRBJ1-4, with 10 bases identical to TRBD1. The junction had 21 bases not matched to a gene; V was cut back by 6 bases and J by 5 bases. This CDR3 is built from 20 residues. Germline V gene lookup returns CDR1 LGHNT and CDR2 FRNRAP.

The chain employs TRBV24-1 and TRBJ1-5, with TRBD1 matching over 7 bases. V gave up 5 bases and J gave up 0 bases; unmatched junction bases: 3. The CDR3 length is 15 residues. Germline V gene sequence: CDR1 KGHDR, CDR2 SFDVKD. In DNA, the CDR3 is TGTGCCACCAGTGCGGGACAGTTTAGCAATCAGCCCCAGCATTTT. Translating it yields CATSAGQFSNQPQHF.

The CDR3 here is CASSYRGGLNTGELFF. The CDR3 nucleotides read TGTGCCAGCAGTTACCGGGGGGGACTGAACACCGGGGAGCTGTTTTTT. V gene TRBV6-5 combines with J gene TRBJ2-2; 8 nucleotides align to TRBD2. Germline lookup yields CDR1 MNHEY and CDR2 SVGAGI. V shed 2 bases and J 1 base; nucleotides not matched to a gene: 3. The CDR3 is 16 residues long.

This CDR3 reads CAWSDDRYSYNEQFF. In nucleotides, the CDR3 is TGTGCCTGGAGTGACGACAGGTATTCCTACAATGAGCAGTTCTTC. This chain connects TRBV30 to TRBJ2-1; the D gene is possibly TRBD1 (6 bases). Germline assignment: CDR1 GTSNPN and CDR2 SVGIG (reference sequence). The ends were cut back, 1 base at V and 1 base at J, with 11 bases in the middle. CDR3 length: 15 amino acids.

The chain joins TRBV5-1 to TRBJ2-7; 7 bases are a match to TRBD2. This CDR3 region has 13 residues. V was pared by 0 bases and J by 6 bases, with 3 bases of the junction left unmatched. The germline CDR1 and CDR2 sequences are SGHRS and YFSETQ. The CDR3: CASSLVGRAEQYF. The CDR3 coding sequence is TGCGCCAGCAGCTTGGTTGGGAGGGCCGAGCAGTACTTC.

The CDR3 nucleotides read TGCGCCAGCAGCCAAGCTGACAGGGCCTGGACCGGGGAGCTGTTTTTT. This sequence encodes CASSQADRAWTGELFF. The V gene is TRBV4-1, the J gene TRBJ2-2, with TRBD1 identical over 7 bases. This CDR3 spans 16 amino acids. Losses at the gene ends were 1 base for V and 5 bases for J; bases not matched to a gene: 7. Germline CDR1 is MGHRA and CDR2 is YSYEKL.

This clone was observed once. The chain employs TRBV12-5 and TRBJ2-1; 10 bases are shared with TRBD2. Germline V gene lookup returns CDR1 LGHNT and CDR2 FRNRAP. The CDR3 contains 17 residues. The J segment lost 5 bases and the V segment lost 2 bases, leaving 9 bases of the junction unmatched. The CDR3, as DNA: TGTGCTAGTGGTTTGCCCCCAACTAGCGGGACTAACAATGAGCAGTTCTTC. It is translated as CASGLPPTSGTNNEQFF. Filled out from reference TRBV12-5 and TRBJ2-1, the complete variable domain reads DARVTQTPRHKVTEMGQEVTMRCQPILGHNTVFWYRQTMMQGLELLAYFRNRAPLDDSGMPKDRFSAEMPDATLATLKIQPSEPRDSAVYFCASGLPPTSGTNNEQFFGPGTRLTVL.

The CDR3 region is CASTSFSGNTIYF. The CDR3 nucleotides read TGTGCCAGTACAAGCTTCTCTGGAAACACCATATATTTT. J is TRBJ1-3 and V is TRBV19; no clear D gene. Trimming removed 7 bases at V and 0 bases at J, with 7 bases between. The length of the CDR3 is 13 residues. CDR1 is LNHDA, CDR2 SQIVND, per germline (reference sequence).

The rearrangement joins TRBV7-3 to TRBJ2-3; 9 bases fit TRBD2. Germline V gene data show CDR1 as SGHTA and CDR2 as FQGTGA. The J segment lost 9 bases and the V segment lost 5 bases, leaving 12 bases of the junction unmatched. The CDR3 is 15 amino acids. The CDR3 protein is CASSQTFAGGVTQYF. The CDR3 DNA is TGTGCCAGCAGCCAAACCTTTGCGGGAGGGGTCACGCAGTATTTT. Based on the CDR3 plus reference TRBV7-3 and TRBJ2-3, the full variable domain is GAGVSQTPSNKVTEKGKYVELRCDPISGHTALYWYRQSLGQGPEFLIYFQGTGAADDSGLPNDRFFAVRPEGSVSTLKIQRTERGDSAVYLCASSQTFAGGVTQYFGPGTRLTVL.

The chain joins TRBV12-3 or TRBV12-4 to TRBJ1-2, with TRBD1 matching 8 bases. There are 13 residues in the CDR3. The V gene end was trimmed by 7 bases and the J gene end by 4 bases; junction bases not matched to a gene: 5. The CDR3 spells CASNPTGGYGYTF. The CDR3 nucleotides read TGTGCCAGCAATCCTACAGGGGGCTATGGCTACACCTTC.

The V call is TRBV19, the J call TRBJ1-3; possible D gene TRBD1, 5 bases. Per germline, CDR1 LNHDA and CDR2 SQIVND (reference sequence). V lost 3 bases and J lost 5, with 8 bases in between. The CDR3 has 13 residues. DNA of the CDR3: TGTGCCAGTAGTATTGAGGACAGAAACACCATATATTTT. It codes for CASSIEDRNTIYF.

The chain is built from TRBV3-1 (or the pseudogene TRBV3-2) and TRBJ1-5; 8 bases align to TRBD1. The CDR3 loop spans 15 amino acids. V dropped 4 bases and J dropped 6; count of bases not matched to a gene: 8. The V gene's germline CDR1 is LGHDT and CDR2 YNNKEL (reference sequence). CDR3 residues: CASSPGSQGGQPQHF. CDR3 coding DNA: TGTGCCAGCAGCCCCGGCTCACAGGGGGGTCAGCCCCAGCATTTT.

The CDR3 spells CASSQERERFDTQYF. CDR3 DNA: TGTGCCAGCAGCCAAGAGCGGGAGAGGTTTGATACGCAGTATTTT. The chain combines TRBV4-2 with TRBJ2-3, with 7 bases fitting TRBD2. CDR1 LGHNA and CDR2 YNFKEQ come from the germline V gene. The V gene end was trimmed by 0 bases and the J gene end by 6 bases; junction bases not matched to a gene: 6. The CDR3 sequence is 15 residues long.